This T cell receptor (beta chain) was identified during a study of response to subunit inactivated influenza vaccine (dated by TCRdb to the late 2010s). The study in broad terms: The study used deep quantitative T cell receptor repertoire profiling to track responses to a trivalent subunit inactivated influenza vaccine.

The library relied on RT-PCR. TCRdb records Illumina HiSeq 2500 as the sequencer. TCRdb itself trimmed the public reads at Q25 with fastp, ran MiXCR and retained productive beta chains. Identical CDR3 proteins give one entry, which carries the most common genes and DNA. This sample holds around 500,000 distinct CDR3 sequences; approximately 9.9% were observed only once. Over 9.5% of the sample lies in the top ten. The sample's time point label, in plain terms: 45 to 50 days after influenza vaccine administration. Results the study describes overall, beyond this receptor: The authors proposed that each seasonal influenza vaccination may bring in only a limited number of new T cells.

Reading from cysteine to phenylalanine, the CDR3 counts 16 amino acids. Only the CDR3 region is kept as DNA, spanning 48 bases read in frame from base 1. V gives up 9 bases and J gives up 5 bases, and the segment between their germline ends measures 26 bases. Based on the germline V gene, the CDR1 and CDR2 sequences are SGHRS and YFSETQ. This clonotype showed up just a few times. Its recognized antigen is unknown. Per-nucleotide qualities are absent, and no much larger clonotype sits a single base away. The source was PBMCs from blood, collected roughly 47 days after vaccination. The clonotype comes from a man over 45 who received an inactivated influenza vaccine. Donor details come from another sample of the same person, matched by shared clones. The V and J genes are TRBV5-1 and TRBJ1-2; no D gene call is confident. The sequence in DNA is TGCGCCACCAAGGGAGAACCACCGGTCGAATTATATGGCTACACCTTC. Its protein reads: CATKGEPPVELYGYTF.